This TCR beta chain appears in the sequencing data of a study of cytomegalovirus exposure and HLA in healthy donors. Per germline, CDR1 MNHEY and CDR2 SVGAGI. CDR3 size: 14 residues. Trimming shortened V by 6 bases and J by 7 bases, and 18 bases separated the two germline ends. Researchers ran the PCR with 60 Vbeta and 13 Jbeta primers. Produced via immunoSEQ multiplex PCR; TCRdb's table is partial and in-frame only. This sample has around 170,000 clones; approximately 71% occur once, and the top ten carry more than 1.3%. The sequence derives from a girl between 10 and 17 years old in good health and CMV-seronegative. V usage is TRBV6-5 and J usage is TRBJ1-2; D is possibly TRBD1 (5 bases). Specimen: PBMCs. The CDR3 region has the DNA TGTGCCAGCAGACCGCCGGGACTGTATTCTGGCTACACCTTC. Protein product: CASRPPGLYSGYTF.